These 11 T cell receptor beta chains were sequenced from one sample in a study of shared clonotypes between healthy human individuals (dated by TCRdb to 2019 to 2021). CD8 naive samples were obtained by positive selection for CCR7 among CD45RO-negative cells, yielding a CD45RA+CCR7+ population from which TemRA cells were excluded. To prepare the library, the immunoSEQ multiplex PCR assay was applied. The immuneACCESS repertoire file appears here via TCRdb, limited to in-frame rearrangements. These files lack a portion of the clones; in checked studies, under half of the deficit traces to unresolved V genes, and the cause of the others is not known. This sample gives about 550,000 clones in total; less than 97% of them show up just once. Clones ranked in the top ten supply around 0.11% of the sample. What was sequenced was naive CD8+ T cells sorted from blood. Reading the label with the study, this specimen's cell subset or site is: CD45RA+CCR7+. These receptors originate from a woman aged 30 to 39 in good health.

The chain combines TRBV5-6 with TRBJ2-7; D gene unclear. The germline V gene has CDR1 SGHDT and CDR2 YYEEEE. CDR3 length: 11 residues. Deletions cut 4 bases from V and 3 bases from J, with 5 bases between. This chain's CDR3 is CASSHSYEQYF. The DNA for the CDR3 is TGTGCCAGCAGCCACAGCTACGAGCAGTACTTC.

CDR3: CASRTGHSGNTIYF. In DNA, the CDR3 is TGTGCCAGCAGAACGGGACACTCTGGAAACACCATATATTTT. The chain uses TRBV27 and TRBJ1-3, with a possible D match to TRBD1 (6 bases). The CDR3 contains 14 residues. The germline V and J ends were trimmed by 6 bases and 0 bases, with 9 bases remaining between them. The V gene's germline CDR1 is MNHEY and CDR2 SMNVEV (reference sequence).

The chain uses TRBV19 and TRBJ2-5; 7 bases are shared with TRBD1. Looked up from germline, CDR1 is LNHDA and CDR2 is SQIVND (reference sequence). The CDR3 totals 15 residues. The junction had 9 bases not matched to a gene; V was cut back by 4 bases and J by 4 bases. CDR3 protein: CASSKWQGDPETQYF. DNA for the CDR3: TGTGCCAGTAGTAAGTGGCAGGGGGATCCAGAGACCCAGTACTTC.

The CDR3 DNA reads TGCGCCAGCAGCTGGATCGGGACATACTTGGACGAGCAGTACTTC. Amino acid sequence: CASSWIGTYLDEQYF. The V gene is TRBV5-1, the J gene TRBJ2-7; tentatively, D is TRBD1 (6 bases). Deletions cut 3 bases from V and 5 bases from J, with 18 bases between. This CDR3 spans 15 amino acids. From germline, CDR1 is SGHRS and CDR2 YFSETQ.

J is TRBJ2-7 and V is TRBV5-6; 7 bases match TRBD1. The CDR3 loop spans 13 amino acids. The V gene end was trimmed by 6 bases and the J gene end by 3 bases; junction bases not matched to a gene: 6. Germline CDR1 is SGHDT and CDR2 is YYEEEE. CDR3 sequence: CASTSGDSYEQYF. CDR3 bases: TGTGCCAGCACCTCCGGGGACAGCTACGAGCAGTACTTC.

This rearrangement joins TRBV27 to TRBJ2-7; D possibly matches TRBD1 or TRBD2 (5 bases each). The germline V gene encodes CDR1 MNHEY and CDR2 SMNVEV (reference sequence). Trimming left V 8 bases short and J 2 bases short, with 16 bases between. The CDR3 has 14 amino acids. In DNA, the CDR3 is TGTGCCAGCGGGGCCGGGACGGAACCCTACGAGCAGTACTTC. Translating it yields CASGAGTEPYEQYF.

The chain employs TRBV2 and TRBJ2-1, with D uncertain. Between the trimmed V and J ends, which lost 6 bases and 0 bases, there was a span of 18 bases. Germline assignment: CDR1 SNHLY and CDR2 FYNNEI. The CDR3 is 17 residues long. The chain's CDR3 is CASREQMTVTSYNEQFF. The CDR3 region has the DNA TGTGCCAGCAGGGAGCAAATGACTGTCACCTCCTACAATGAGCAGTTCTTC.

V usage is TRBV19 and J usage is TRBJ2-3; TRBD2 agrees at 8 bases. There are 16 residues in the CDR3. From germline, CDR1 is LNHDA and CDR2 SQIVND (reference sequence). V was clipped by 5 bases and J by 0 bases; unmatched bases: 7. The CDR3 protein is CASSDLTSGSTDTQYF. The DNA of the CDR3 is TGTGCCAGTAGTGATCTCACTAGCGGAAGCACAGATACGCAGTATTTT.

The chain carries TRBV2 and TRBJ2-1; D is unresolved. Trimming took off 4 bases at V and 0 bases at J, with 10 bases between the two ends. This CDR3 has 15 residues. Germline CDR1 is SNHLY and CDR2 is FYNNEI. This CDR3 reads CASSGEKSSYNEQFF. CDR3 nucleotide sequence: TGTGCCAGCAGTGGGGAAAAAAGCTCCTACAATGAGCAGTTCTTC.

This clone was seen once. CDR3 DNA sequence: TGTGCCAGCACCACGGTGGGTGGCACAGATACGCAGTATTTT. Protein sequence: CASTTVGGTDTQYF. The chain recombines TRBV27 with TRBJ2-3; D unclear. The CDR3 runs 14 residues. V was clipped by 7 bases and J by 1 base, with 12 bases between them. Germline V lookup: CDR1 MNHEY, CDR2 SMNVEV (reference sequence).

V gene TRBV11-2 combines with J gene TRBJ2-1; 14 bases line up with TRBD2. Germline trimming cut 3 bases from V and 3 bases from J; bases unmatched to any gene: 4. The length of the CDR3 is 17 residues. CDR1 SGHAT and CDR2 FQNNGV come from the germline V gene. The CDR3 region has the DNA TGTGCCAGCAGCTTGGGGACTAGCGGGAGTCTCTACAATGAGCAGTTCTTC. Protein product: CASSLGTSGSLYNEQFF.